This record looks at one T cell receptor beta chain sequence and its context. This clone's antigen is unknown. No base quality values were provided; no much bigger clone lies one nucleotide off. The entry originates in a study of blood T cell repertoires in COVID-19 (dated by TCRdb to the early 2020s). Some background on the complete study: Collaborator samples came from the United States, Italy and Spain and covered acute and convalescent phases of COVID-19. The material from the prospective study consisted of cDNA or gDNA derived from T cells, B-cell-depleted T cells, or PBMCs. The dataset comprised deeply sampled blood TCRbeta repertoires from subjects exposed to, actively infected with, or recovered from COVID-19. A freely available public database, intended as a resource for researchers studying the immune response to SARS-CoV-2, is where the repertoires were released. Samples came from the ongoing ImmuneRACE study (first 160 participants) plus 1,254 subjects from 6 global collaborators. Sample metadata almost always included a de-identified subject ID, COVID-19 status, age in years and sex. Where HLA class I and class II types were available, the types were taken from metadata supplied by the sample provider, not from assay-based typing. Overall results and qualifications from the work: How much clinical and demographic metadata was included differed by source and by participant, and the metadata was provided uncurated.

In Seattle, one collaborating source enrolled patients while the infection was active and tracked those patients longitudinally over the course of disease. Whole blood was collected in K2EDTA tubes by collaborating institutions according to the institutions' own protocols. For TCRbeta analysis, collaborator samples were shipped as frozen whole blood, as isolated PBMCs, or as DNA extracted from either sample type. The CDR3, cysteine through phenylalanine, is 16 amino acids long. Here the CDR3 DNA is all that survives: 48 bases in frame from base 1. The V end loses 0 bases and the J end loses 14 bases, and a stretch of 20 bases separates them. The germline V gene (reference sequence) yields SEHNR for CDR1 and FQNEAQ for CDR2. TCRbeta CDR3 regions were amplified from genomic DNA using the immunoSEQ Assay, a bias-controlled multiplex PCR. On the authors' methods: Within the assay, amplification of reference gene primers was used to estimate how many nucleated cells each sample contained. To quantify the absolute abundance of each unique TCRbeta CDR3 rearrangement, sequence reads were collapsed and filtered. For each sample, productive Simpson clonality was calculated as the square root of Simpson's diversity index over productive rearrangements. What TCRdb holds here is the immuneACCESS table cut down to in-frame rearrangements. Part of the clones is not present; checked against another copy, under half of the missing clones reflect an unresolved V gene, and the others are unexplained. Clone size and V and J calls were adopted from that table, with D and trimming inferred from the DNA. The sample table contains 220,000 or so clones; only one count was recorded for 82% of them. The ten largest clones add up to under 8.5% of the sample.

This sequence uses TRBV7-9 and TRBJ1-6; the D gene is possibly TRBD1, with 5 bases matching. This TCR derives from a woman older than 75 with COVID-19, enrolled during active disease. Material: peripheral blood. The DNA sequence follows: TGTGCCAGCAGCTTAGCGCTAGGGCCGCGGAAAGGGGCCCTCCACTTT. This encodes CASSLALGPRKGALHF.